Following are 25 T cell receptor beta chains from one sample sequenced in a study of CD8 T cells in Susac syndrome. Random-hexamer reverse transcription was applied to roughly 0.5 to 1 ug RNA. TCRdb re-called the immunoSEQ multiplex PCR reads with MiXCR, one entry per CDR3 protein. The table lists 110,000 to 150,000 distinct CDR3 sequences, under 97% of them singletons, with approximately 0.08% in the top ten. Sequenced: CD4+ T cells from PBMCs. These receptor sequences come from a human donor with Susac syndrome.

The genes are TRBV7-2 and TRBJ1-1, with a tentative D call TRBD1 (5 bases). V lost 7 bases and J lost 6, with 9 bases in between. The CDR3 sequence is 11 residues long. In germline, CDR1 is SGHTA, CDR2 FQGNSA. The CDR3 protein is CASTGHAEAFF. The CDR3 DNA reads as TGTGCCAGCACCGGACACGCTGAAGCTTTCTTT.

V is TRBV12-3 or TRBV12-4 and J is TRBJ2-5, with D uncertain. The V gene lost 6 bases and the J gene lost 1 base, with 18 bases spanning the gap. This CDR3 contains 16 residues. DNA for the CDR3: TGTGCCAGCAGCCTATGGTCCACTCAAGCCCAAGAGACCCAGTACTTC. The encoded protein is CASSLWSTQAQETQYF.

The J gene is TRBJ2-3, the V gene TRBV4-1, with TRBD2 identical over 13 bases. The CDR3 runs to 19 residues. The ends lost 3 bases at V and 3 bases at J; junction bases unmatched: 12. The germline V gene has CDR1 MGHRA and CDR2 YSYEKL. CDR3 loop: CASSQPGLAGKSLTDTQYF. The CDR3 bases are TGCGCCAGCAGCCAGCCGGGACTAGCGGGAAAGTCTCTAACAGATACGCAGTATTTT.

This clonotype appeared a single time. The chain couples TRBV4-2 to TRBJ2-3; D unresolved. Trimming removed 0 bases at V and 6 bases at J, with 7 bases between. Germline V lookup: CDR1 LGHNA, CDR2 YNFKEQ. The CDR3 extends over 13 amino acids. As DNA, the CDR3 is TGTGCCAGCAGCCAAGATGGGGTTGATACGCAGTATTTT. Encoded protein: CASSQDGVDTQYF.

The sample holds one count of this clonotype. The genes are TRBV3-1 and TRBJ1-5; D remains ambiguous. V was shortened by 3 bases and J by 4 bases, with 10 bases between the two germline ends. CDR3 length equals 14 residues. The V gene's germline CDR1 is LGHDT and CDR2 YNNKEL (reference sequence). CDR3 residues: CASSQRVRNQPQHF. DNA of the CDR3: TGTGCCAGCAGCCAGAGGGTTAGAAATCAGCCCCAGCATTTT.

The chain employs TRBV9 and TRBJ2-5, with TRBD2 identical over 9 bases. This CDR3 spans 16 amino acids. Trimming cost V 2 bases and J 5 bases; bases outside gene matches: 10. The germline CDR1 and CDR2 sequences are SGDLS and YYNGEE. The CDR3 loop reads CASSVSPAGGGETQYF. For the CDR3, the DNA is TGTGCCAGCAGCGTCTCCCCAGCGGGGGGCGGGGAGACCCAGTACTTC.

This chain links TRBV5-1 with TRBJ2-2, with 8 bases fitting TRBD2. The germline V gene encodes CDR1 SGHRS and CDR2 YFSETQ. The CDR3 extends over 14 amino acids. Trimming at V came to 4 bases and at J to 7 bases, leaving 6 bases not matched to a gene. DNA of the CDR3: TGCGCCAGCAGCCCGGGGGGGCGCGGCGGGGAGCTGTTTTTT. Protein product: CASSPGGRGGELFF.

The V call is TRBV20-1, the J call TRBJ2-3, with a tentative D call TRBD2 (5 bases). The CDR3 length is 13 residues. The V end lost 5 bases, the J end lost 0 bases, and 9 bases lay between the germline ends. Germline-derived CDR1 and CDR2 are DFQATT and SNEGSKA (reference sequence). The CDR3 sequence: CSASGLSTDTQYF. CDR3 DNA: TGCAGTGCTTCCGGACTGAGCACAGATACGCAGTATTTT.

The V gene is TRBV6-6, the J gene TRBJ2-2; TRBD2 agrees at 8 bases. V was pared by 10 bases and J by 4 bases, with 11 bases of the junction left unmatched. The CDR3 runs 15 residues. Germline lookup yields CDR1 MNHNY and CDR2 SVGAGI (reference sequence). CDR3 DNA sequence: TGTGCCACCCAAAAACTAGCGGTAGGCACCGGGGAGCTGTTTTTT. Amino acid sequence: CATQKLAVGTGELFF.

A word on this clonotype: It is unclear where the CDR3 begins or ends on the DNA, so no DNA is shown, and the CDR3 is as TCRdb lists it. The rearrangement links TRBV5-1 to TRBJ2-3. The germline V gene encodes CDR1 SGHRS and CDR2 YFSETQ. The length of the CDR3 is 14 amino acids, counting both ends. The CDR3 spells CASSVGPGAEQRYF.

This clonotype showed up just a few times. The chain uses TRBV28 and TRBJ2-7; 7 bases line up with TRBD1. The CDR3 is 13 residues long. Germline V CDR1 and CDR2: MDHEN, SYDVKM. After removal of 6 bases from V and 9 bases from J, the junction contained 11 bases not matched to a gene. The DNA of the CDR3 is TGTGCCAGCAGCGCAGACAGGGTACGGGGGCAGTACTTC. Protein product: CASSADRVRGQYF. The full variable domain, rest sourced from reference TRBV28 and TRBJ2-7, is DVKVTQSSRYLVKRTGEKVFLECVQDMDHENMFWYRQDPGLGLRLIYFSYDVKMKEKGDIPEGYSVSREKKERFSLILESASTNQTSMYLCASSADRVRGQYFGPGTRLTVT.

The rearrangement uses TRBV29-1 and TRBJ1-2, with no clear D. This CDR3 has 13 residues. V gave up 1 base and J gave up 5 bases, with 11 bases separating them. Germline V gives CDR1 SQVTM, CDR2 ANQGSEA. The CDR3 here is CSVEAPIGYGYTF. The CDR3 region has the DNA TGCAGCGTTGAAGCGCCGATTGGGTATGGCTACACCTTC.

This chain links TRBV28 with TRBJ2-1; tentatively, D is TRBD2 (6 bases). Trimming removed 5 bases from V and 1 base from J, with 15 bases in between. This CDR3 comprises 16 residues. The germline CDR1 and CDR2 sequences are MDHEN and SYDVKM. The CDR3, as DNA: TGTGCCAGCAGTCCGACTAGATTTGGATCCTACAATGAGCAGTTCTTC. Its protein product is CASSPTRFGSYNEQFF.

This chain uses TRBV25-1 with TRBJ2-7, with TRBD2 identical over 8 bases. The V and J ends lost 8 bases and 1 base, in that order; junction bases with no gene match: 4. Germline V gene lookup returns CDR1 MGHDK and CDR2 SYGVNS. CDR3 length: 13 amino acids. The CDR3 sequence: CASREGGSYEQYF. DNA for the CDR3: TGTGCCAGCCGGGAGGGTGGTTCCTACGAGCAGTACTTC.

CDR3 sequence: CASSQVQVNYGYTF. Here the CDR3 DNA reads TGCGCCAGCAGCCAAGTCCAGGTTAACTATGGCTACACCTTC. The chain carries TRBV4-1 and TRBJ1-2; D not certain. Per the germline V gene, CDR1 is MGHRA and CDR2 is YSYEKL. CDR3 size: 14 residues. With 1 base removed from V and 1 base from J, the gap between germline ends came to 7 bases.

V is TRBV24-1 and J is TRBJ2-3, with 7 bases fitting TRBD2. The CDR3 covers 14 residues. The trim removed 9 bases at V and 3 bases at J, leaving 8 bases unmatched. Germline lookup yields CDR1 KGHDR and CDR2 SFDVKD. The CDR3 here is CATAKPGGTDTQYF. The CDR3 DNA is TGTGCCACCGCCAAGCCCGGGGGGACAGATACGCAGTATTTT.

V is TRBV25-1 and J is TRBJ1-2, with D possibly being TRBD1 (6 bases). Trimming cost V 0 bases and J 4 bases, with 9 bases left between them. Germline V lookup: CDR1 MGHDK, CDR2 SYGVNS. The CDR3 sequence is 14 residues long. The CDR3 DNA sequence: TGTGCCAGCAGTGAATATACAGGGACCTATGGCTACACCTTC. This encodes CASSEYTGTYGYTF.

The chain recombines TRBV24-1 with TRBJ1-2; a weak D match, TRBD1 (5 bases). CDR3 size: 14 residues. V lost 4 bases and J lost 4, with 12 bases in between. Germline CDR1 reads KGHDR; CDR2 reads SFDVKD. Written as DNA, the CDR3 is TGTGCCACCAGTGACCCTGGAGGGGTCTATGGCTACACCTTC. Translated, it gives CATSDPGGVYGYTF.

The J gene is TRBJ2-2, the V gene TRBV14, with a tentative D call TRBD1 (6 bases). Germline V gene sequence: CDR1 SGHDN, CDR2 FVKESK. V lost 2 bases and J lost 2, with 15 bases in between. The CDR3 contains 17 residues. CDR3 in DNA: TGTGCCAGCAGCCAAAGGGGGACCTGGGATAACACCGGGGAGCTGTTTTTT. This codes for CASSQRGTWDNTGELFF.

The genes are TRBV11-2 and TRBJ2-1, with D hard to call. Trimming stripped 4 bases from V and 7 bases from J, with 17 bases between. CDR3 size: 15 residues. Germline CDR1 is SGHAT and CDR2 is FQNNGV. The CDR3 protein is CASSSTRGQRNEQFF. Here the CDR3 DNA reads TGTGCCAGCAGCTCGACACGAGGCCAGAGGAATGAGCAGTTCTTC.

The rearrangement joins TRBV7-9 to TRBJ1-2; the D is unclear. Germline V gene data show CDR1 as SEHNR and CDR2 as FQNEAQ (reference sequence). V was pared by 5 bases and J by 2 bases, with 6 bases between. CDR3 length: 12 amino acids. CDR3 sequence reads: CASSAVNYGYTF. The DNA for the CDR3 is TGTGCCAGCAGCGCGGTGAACTATGGCTACACCTTC.

The V and J genes are TRBV7-9 and TRBJ1-5, with D perhaps matching TRBD1 (5 bases). The CDR3 length is 15 residues. CDR1 is SEHNR and CDR2 is FQNEAQ in the germline V gene (reference sequence). Trimming removed 4 bases at V and 1 base at J, with 11 bases between. CDR3 amino acids: CASSSPEGSNQPQHF. In nucleotides, the CDR3 is TGTGCCAGCAGCTCCCCCGAGGGGAGCAATCAGCCCCAGCATTTT.

The V call is TRBV3-1, the J call TRBJ1-2, with no clear D. Per germline, CDR1 LGHDT and CDR2 YNNKEL (reference sequence). Trimming removed 1 base at V and 4 bases at J, with 10 bases between. The CDR3 contains 14 residues. This CDR3 reads CASSQGGDRYGYTF. DNA for the CDR3: TGTGCCAGCAGCCAAGGGGGTGATCGCTATGGCTACACCTTC.

The chain employs TRBV16 and TRBJ1-4; D unresolved. The CDR3 loop spans 15 amino acids. V lost 4 bases to trimming and J lost 4 bases, with 13 bases between them. CDR1 and CDR2 (germline): KGHSY, FQNENV. The CDR3 reads CASSLTPGLNEKLFF. CDR3 coding DNA: TGTGCCAGCAGCCTCACGCCCGGACTTAATGAAAAACTGTTTTTT.

The J gene is TRBJ1-6, the V gene TRBV2; no definite D call. Germline V gene data show CDR1 as SNHLY and CDR2 as FYNNEI. Trimming left V 3 bases short and J 9 bases short, with 3 bases between. The CDR3 is 11 amino acids. This CDR3 reads CASSDGSPLHF. CDR3 coding DNA: TGTGCCAGCAGTGATGGTTCACCCCTCCACTTT. The variable domain in full, completed from reference TRBV2 and TRBJ1-6, reads EPEVTQTPSHQVTQMGQEVILRCVPISNHLYFYWYRQILGQKVEFLVSFYNNEISEKSEIFDDQFSVERPDGSNFTLKIRSTKLEDSAMYFCASSDGSPLHFGNGTRLTVT.